The following is a T cell receptor (beta chain) sequence with its context. Its antigen is still unknown. The CDR3 contains 15 residues. The V gene's germline CDR1 is LGHNA and CDR2 YNFKEQ. The germline V and J ends were trimmed by 1 base and 3 bases, with 9 bases remaining between them. The donors were all Caucasian adults (living in Nashville, Tennessee). This entry belongs to a study of shared clonotypes between healthy human individuals. Study-level information: Per donor, three plates held CD4 naive cells, three held CD4 memory, two held CD8 naive and one held CD8 memory.

Assay used: immunoSEQ multiplex PCR; TCRdb lists only in-frame clones, some missing. The data hold some 1 million clones, with about 80% observed a single time. Broader study findings: Non-shared clonotypes were found to have lower generation probabilities than the clonotypes that were shared by all four of the sorted-subset donors. Clonotypes that were shared across a handful of donors made up approximately 5% of naive CD4 clonotypes.

Material: memory CD4+ T cells sorted from blood. The sample's subset: CD45RA-negative fraction. The source is a man between 18 and 29 years old in good health. This sequence joins TRBV4-2 and TRBJ2-2; D may be TRBD1 or TRBD2 (6 bases each). The CDR3 DNA reads TGTGCCAGCAGCCAAGCGGGGGCCTACACCGGGGAGCTGTTTTTT. It is translated as CASSQAGAYTGELFF.